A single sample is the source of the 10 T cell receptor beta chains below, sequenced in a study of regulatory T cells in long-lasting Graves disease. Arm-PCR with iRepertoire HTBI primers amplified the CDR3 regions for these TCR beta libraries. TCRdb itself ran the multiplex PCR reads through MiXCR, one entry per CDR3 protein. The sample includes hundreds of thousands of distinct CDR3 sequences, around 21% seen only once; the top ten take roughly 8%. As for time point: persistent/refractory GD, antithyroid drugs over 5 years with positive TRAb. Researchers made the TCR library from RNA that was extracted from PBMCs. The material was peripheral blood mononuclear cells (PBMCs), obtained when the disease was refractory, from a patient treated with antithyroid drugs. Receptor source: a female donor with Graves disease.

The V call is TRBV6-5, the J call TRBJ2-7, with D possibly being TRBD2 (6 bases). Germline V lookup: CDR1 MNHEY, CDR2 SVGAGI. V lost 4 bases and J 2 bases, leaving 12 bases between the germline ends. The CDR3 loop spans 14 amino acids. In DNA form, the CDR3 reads TGTGCCAGCAGTTCTGGGACTCGTACCTACGAGCAGTACTTC. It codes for CASSSGTRTYEQYF.

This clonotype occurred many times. CDR3 DNA sequence: TGTGCCAGCACGCTCAGAGAGGACTACGAGCAGTACTTC. Translating gives CASTLREDYEQYF. The V and J genes are TRBV28 and TRBJ2-7; unclear D gene. The CDR3 runs 13 residues. V shed 7 bases and J shed 3 bases, with 13 bases lying between them. The germline CDR1 and CDR2 sequences are MDHEN and SYDVKM.

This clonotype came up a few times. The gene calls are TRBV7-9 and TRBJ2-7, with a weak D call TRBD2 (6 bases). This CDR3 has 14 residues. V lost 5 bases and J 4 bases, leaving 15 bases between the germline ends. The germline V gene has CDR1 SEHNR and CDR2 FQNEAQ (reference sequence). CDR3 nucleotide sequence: TGTGCCAGCAGCCTAGGAGGGCGGCGTTACGAGCAGTACTTC. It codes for CASSLGGRRYEQYF.

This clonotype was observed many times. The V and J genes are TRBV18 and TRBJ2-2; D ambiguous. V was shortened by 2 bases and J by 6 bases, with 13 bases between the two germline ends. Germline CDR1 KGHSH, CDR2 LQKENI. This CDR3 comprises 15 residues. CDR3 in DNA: TGTGCCAGCTCACCAGCGATAACAGCCCCCGGGGAGCTGTTTTTT. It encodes CASSPAITAPGELFF.

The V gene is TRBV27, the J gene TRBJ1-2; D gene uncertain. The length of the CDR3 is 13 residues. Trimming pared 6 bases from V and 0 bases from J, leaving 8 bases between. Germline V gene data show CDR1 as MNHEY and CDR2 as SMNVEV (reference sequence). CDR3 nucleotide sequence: TGTGCCAGCAGGGGTAATTCTAACTATGGCTACACCTTC. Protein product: CASRGNSNYGYTF.

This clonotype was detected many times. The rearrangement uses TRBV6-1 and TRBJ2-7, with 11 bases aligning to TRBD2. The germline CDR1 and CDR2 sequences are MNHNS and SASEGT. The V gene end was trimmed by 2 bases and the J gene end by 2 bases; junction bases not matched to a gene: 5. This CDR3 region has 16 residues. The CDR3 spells CASSEFGTSGTYEQYF. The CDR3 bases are TGTGCCAGCAGTGAATTCGGGACTAGCGGAACCTACGAGCAGTACTTC.

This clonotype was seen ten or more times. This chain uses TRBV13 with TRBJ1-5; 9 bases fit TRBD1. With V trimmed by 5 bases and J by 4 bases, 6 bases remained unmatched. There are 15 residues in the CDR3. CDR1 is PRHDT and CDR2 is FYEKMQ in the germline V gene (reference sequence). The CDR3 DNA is TGTGCCAGCAGCCTGGGACAGGGAATGAATCAGCCCCAGCATTTT. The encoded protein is CASSLGQGMNQPQHF.

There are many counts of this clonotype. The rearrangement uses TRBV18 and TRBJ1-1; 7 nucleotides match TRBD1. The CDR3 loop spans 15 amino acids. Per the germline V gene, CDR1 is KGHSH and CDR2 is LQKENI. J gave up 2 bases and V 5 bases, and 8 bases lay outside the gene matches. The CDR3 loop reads CASSFVTGANTEAFF. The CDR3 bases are TGTGCCAGCTCATTCGTCACAGGGGCCAACACTGAAGCTTTCTTT.

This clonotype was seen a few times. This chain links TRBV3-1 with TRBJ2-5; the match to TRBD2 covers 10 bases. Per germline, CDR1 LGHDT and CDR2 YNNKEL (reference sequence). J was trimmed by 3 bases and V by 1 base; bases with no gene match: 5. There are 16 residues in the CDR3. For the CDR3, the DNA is TGTGCCAGCAGCCAAGCGTCCAGCGGGAGGGAAGAGACCCAGTACTTC. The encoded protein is CASSQASSGREETQYF.

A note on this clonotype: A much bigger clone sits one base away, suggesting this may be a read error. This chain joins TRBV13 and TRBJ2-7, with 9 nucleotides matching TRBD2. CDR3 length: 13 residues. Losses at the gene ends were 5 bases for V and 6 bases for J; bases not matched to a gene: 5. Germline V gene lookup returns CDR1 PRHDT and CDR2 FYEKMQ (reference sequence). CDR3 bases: TGTGCCAGCAGCCCGGGACTAGCCTTCGAGCAGTACTTC. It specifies CASSPGLAFEQYF.